This record looks at one T cell receptor beta chain sequence and its context. Its antigen has not been determined. No base qualities exist here, and no much larger clone lies one base off it. The germline V gene yields SGHTA for CDR1 and FQGTGA for CDR2. Spanning cysteine to phenylalanine, the CDR3 consists of 13 amino acids. This entry keeps only the CDR3 DNA: 39 bases, framed from base 1. V is reduced by 3 bases and J by 1 base, leaving a spacing of 6 bases between them. Library preparation employed the immunoSEQ multiplex PCR assay. TCRdb provides this immuneACCESS table in a form limited to in-frame rearrangements. Some clones are lacking; in checked studies, under half of them reflect an unresolved V gene, and why the rest are absent is not known. Recorded for this sample are about 130,000 clones; more than 75% of them occurred a single time. Around 1.8% of the sample is in the top ten clones.

These data are taken from a study of control samples from healthy donors and cancer patients (dated by TCRdb to 2020 to 2022). The specimen was blood. Recombination linked TRBV7-3 to TRBJ2-5; TRBD2 might be the D gene, on 5 matching bases. This receptor was obtained from a man aged 18 to 35 in good health. For the CDR3, the sequence is CASSLDFQETQYF. The nucleotide sequence is given as TGTGCCAGCAGCTTGGACTTCCAAGAGACCCAGTACTTC.